A single sample gave rise to the 17 T cell receptor beta chains below, sequenced in a study of response to subunit inactivated influenza vaccine. One entry per CDR3 protein, called by TCRdb with MiXCR from the RT-PCR reads. The repertoire holds about 540,000 distinct CDR3 sequences, with less than 25% as singletons. These data also formed part of another study, on T cells expressing NK-cell markers. That source notes: Beta-chain TCR cDNA was generated via 5'RACE template switching with UMIs.

Source: CD4+ T cells sorted from PBMCs, taken 12 days after vaccination. The origin of the receptors is a man in his forties or fifties who received an inactivated influenza vaccine.

This clonotype was detected a few times. Here the CDR3 reads CASSLAAGSFYEQYF. The CDR3 nucleotides read TGTGCCAGCAGCTTAGCAGCAGGGAGTTTCTACGAGCAGTACTTC. The chain couples TRBV7-9 to TRBJ2-7, with D tentatively TRBD1 or TRBD2 (5 bases each). This CDR3 region has 15 residues. Germline V gene lookup returns CDR1 SEHNR and CDR2 FQNEAQ (reference sequence). Trimming took off 0 bases at V and 3 bases at J, with 12 bases between the two ends. The complete variable domain, with remaining parts taken from reference TRBV7-9 and TRBJ2-7, reads DTGVSQNPRHKITKRGQNVTFRCDPISEHNRLYWYRQTLGQGPEFLTYFQNEAQLEKSRLLSDRFSAERPKGSFSTLEIQRTEQGDSAMYLCASSLAAGSFYEQYFGPGTRLTVT.

This clonotype was detected only once. The chain carries TRBV3-1 and TRBJ2-2; a weak D match, TRBD2 (6 bases). CDR1 is LGHDT and CDR2 is YNNKEL in the germline V gene (reference sequence). CDR3 length: 14 amino acids. The V gene lost 1 base and the J gene lost 14 bases, with 17 bases spanning the gap. This chain's CDR3 is CASSQGGVGVFLFF. The DNA of the CDR3 is TGTGCCAGCAGCCAAGGGGGGGTCGGGGTATTTCTGTTTTTT.

The rearrangement joins TRBV7-2 to TRBJ2-7, with 15 bases aligning to TRBD2. The CDR3 is 16 residues long. V dropped 4 bases and J dropped 3; count of bases not matched to a gene: 4. The germline CDR1 and CDR2 sequences are SGHTA and FQGNSA. The CDR3 DNA is TGTGCCAGCAGCTCCAGGACTAGCGGGAGGGTCTACGAGCAGTACTTC. It encodes CASSSRTSGRVYEQYF.

J is TRBJ2-1 and V is TRBV11-2; possible D gene TRBD2, 5 bases. The V gene's germline CDR1 is SGHAT and CDR2 FQNNGV. With 8 bases removed from V and 7 bases from J, the gap between germline ends came to 18 bases. CDR3 length equals 14 residues. In DNA form, the CDR3 reads TGTGCCAGCCGCGTCTCTTCACCGGGGAATGAGCAGTTCTTC. It specifies CASRVSSPGNEQFF.

This clonotype was seen more than once but under ten times. The chain couples TRBV7-8 to TRBJ1-5; D is unclear. CDR1 is SGHVS, CDR2 FQNEAQ, per germline. The V end lost 1 base, the J end lost 0 bases, and 10 bases lay between the germline ends. The CDR3 totals 16 residues. CDR3 DNA sequence: TGTGCCAGCAGCTTAGGGACTGCTAATAGCAATCAGCCCCAGCATTTT. Protein sequence: CASSLGTANSNQPQHF. Full variable domain (missing parts from reference TRBV7-8 and TRBJ1-5): GAGVSQSPRYKVAKRGQDVALRCDPISGHVSLFWYQQALGQGPEFLTYFQNEAQLDKSGLPSDRFFAERPEGSVSTLKIQRTQQEDSAVYLCASSLGTANSNQPQHFGDGTRLSIL.

The rearrangement uses TRBV20-1 and TRBJ2-2, with 14 bases aligning to TRBD2. The junction had 1 base not matched to a gene; V was cut back by 5 bases and J by 5 bases. Germline CDR1 reads DFQATT; CDR2 reads SNEGSKA (reference sequence). This CDR3 spans 14 amino acids. As DNA, the CDR3 is TGCAGTGCTCGACTAGCGGGAGGGACCGGGGAGCTGTTTTTT. Protein sequence: CSARLAGGTGELFF.

The chain employs TRBV9 and TRBJ2-3; D not resolved. Germline CDR1 and CDR2: SGDLS and YYNGEE. This CDR3 contains 14 residues. V was pared by 3 bases and J by 2 bases, with 10 bases between. The CDR3 nucleotides read TGTGCCAGCAGCGCCTCGACAACCACAGATACGCAGTATTTT. Translated: CASSASTTTDTQYF.

This clonotype has at least ten counts. The chain employs TRBV11-3 and TRBJ2-1; D gene ambiguous. Trimming took off 5 bases at V and 4 bases at J, with 12 bases between the two ends. The CDR3 runs to 14 residues. CDR1 is SGHNT and CDR2 is YENEEA in the germline V gene. As DNA, the CDR3 is TGTGCCAGCAGCCCTCCGGGCCTTTACAATGAGCAGTTCTTC. Translation: CASSPPGLYNEQFF.

The V call is TRBV30, the J call TRBJ2-5; the D is unclear. V lost 4 bases to trimming and J lost 5 bases, with 20 bases between them. The CDR3 has 15 amino acids. Per germline, CDR1 GTSNPN and CDR2 SVGIG (reference sequence). The CDR3 reads CAWTRTPFSFETQYF. The DNA of the CDR3 is TGTGCCTGGACCCGTACCCCATTCAGTTTTGAGACCCAGTACTTC.

The V call is TRBV20-1, the J call TRBJ2-1; possibly TRBD2 for D (6 bases). Germline-derived CDR1 and CDR2 are DFQATT and SNEGSKA (reference sequence). CDR3 size: 17 residues. Between the trimmed V and J ends, which lost 3 bases and 0 bases, there was a span of 18 bases. The CDR3 reads CSASIGYRESSYNEQFF. CDR3 DNA sequence: TGCAGTGCTAGTATTGGGTATCGGGAGAGCTCCTACAATGAGCAGTTCTTC.

The chain joins TRBV6-2 or TRBV6-3 to TRBJ2-2, with 7 positions matching TRBD1. Trimming took 7 bases from V and 3 from J; bases not matched to a gene: 11. CDR3 size: 16 residues. Germline CDR1 and CDR2: MNHEY and SVGEGT. The CDR3 DNA follows: TGTGCCAGCATCTCCGCCGGGACAGTGGACACCGGGGAGCTGTTTTTT. Residues: CASISAGTVDTGELFF.

The chain joins TRBV7-6 to TRBJ2-1; 13 bases match TRBD2. Germline V gene data show CDR1 as SGHVS and CDR2 as FNYEAQ. V lost 2 bases to trimming and J lost 1 base; unmatched junction nucleotides: 5. This CDR3 contains 18 residues. This CDR3 is CASSLLLAGGRSYNEQFF. The CDR3 region has the DNA TGTGCCAGCAGCTTATTACTAGCGGGGGGGCGGTCCTACAATGAGCAGTTCTTC.

A few counts support this clonotype. The chain carries TRBV15 and TRBJ1-4; no reliable D call. The ends were cut back, 0 bases at V and 13 bases at J, with 9 bases in the middle. The CDR3 is 12 amino acids. Germline CDR1 and CDR2: LNHNV and YYDKDF (reference sequence). CDR3 loop: CATSRDSGLLFF. The CDR3 coding sequence is TGTGCCACCAGCAGAGATAGCGGGTTACTGTTTTTT.

This rearrangement joins TRBV18 to TRBJ2-3, with D perhaps matching TRBD1 (5 bases). V lost 1 base and J 1 base, leaving 6 bases between the germline ends. The CDR3 extends over 14 amino acids. Germline V gene data show CDR1 as KGHSH and CDR2 as LQKENI. The CDR3 nucleotides are TGTGCCAGCTCACCACTCAGGGGCACAGATACGCAGTATTTT. Its translation is CASSPLRGTDTQYF.

The chain combines TRBV20-1 with TRBJ2-2; 7 positions agree with TRBD1. Germline V lookup: CDR1 DFQATT, CDR2 SNEGSKA (reference sequence). The CDR3 spans 14 residues. V lost 6 bases, J lost 2 bases, and 6 bases stayed unmatched. Here the CDR3 reads CSAQGQSNTGELFF. CDR3 bases: TGCAGTGCGCAGGGACAGAGCAACACCGGGGAGCTGTTTTTT.

CDR3 loop: CASSLTDREKIEQYF. CDR3 DNA: TGCGCCAGCAGCTTGACGGACAGGGAAAAGATCGAGCAGTACTTC. The rearrangement uses TRBV5-1 and TRBJ2-7; 8 bases agree with TRBD1. Germline values: CDR1 SGHRS, CDR2 YFSETQ. V lost 1 base and J lost 6; bases outside the gene matches: 9. This CDR3 spans 15 amino acids.

This rearrangement joins TRBV7-9 to TRBJ1-1; TRBD1 is a possible D gene (5 bases). This CDR3 has 15 amino acids. V lost 4 bases and J lost 2, with 14 bases in between. CDR1 and CDR2 (germline): SEHNR, FQNEAQ (reference sequence). The CDR3 region has the DNA TGTGCCAGCAGCTACGGCAGGGAAAAAAACACTGAAGCTTTCTTT. This translates into CASSYGREKNTEAFF.